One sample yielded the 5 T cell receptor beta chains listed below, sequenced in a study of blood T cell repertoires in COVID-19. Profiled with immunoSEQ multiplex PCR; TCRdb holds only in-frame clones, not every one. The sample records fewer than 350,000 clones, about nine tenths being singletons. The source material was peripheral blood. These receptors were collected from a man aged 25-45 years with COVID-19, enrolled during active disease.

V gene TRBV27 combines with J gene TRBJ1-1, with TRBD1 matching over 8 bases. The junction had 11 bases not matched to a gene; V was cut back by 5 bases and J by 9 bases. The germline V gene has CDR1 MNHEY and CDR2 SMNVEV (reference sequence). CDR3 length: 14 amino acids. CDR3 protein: CASSVPGQEDQAFF. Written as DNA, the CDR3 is TGTGCCAGCAGTGTCCCGGGACAGGAAGACCAAGCTTTCTTT.

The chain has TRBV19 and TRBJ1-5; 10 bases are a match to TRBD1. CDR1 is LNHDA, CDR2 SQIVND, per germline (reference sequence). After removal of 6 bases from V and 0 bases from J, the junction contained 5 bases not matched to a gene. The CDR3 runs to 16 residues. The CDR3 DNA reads TGTGCCAGTAGGCCCGGGACAGGGGCTAGCAATCAGCCCCAGCATTTT. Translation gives CASRPGTGASNQPQHF.

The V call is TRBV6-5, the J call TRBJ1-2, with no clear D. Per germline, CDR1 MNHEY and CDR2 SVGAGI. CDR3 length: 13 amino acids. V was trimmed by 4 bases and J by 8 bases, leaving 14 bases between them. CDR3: CASSSTTRGGYTF. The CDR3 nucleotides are TGTGCCAGCAGTTCGACCACAAGAGGAGGCTACACCTTC.

This CDR3 is CASSSGTGSYEQYF. CDR3 nucleotides: TGCGCCAGCAGCTCTGGGACAGGCTCCTACGAGCAGTACTTC. The chain uses TRBV5-1 and TRBJ2-7; 8 positions agree with TRBD1. The V gene end was trimmed by 3 bases and the J gene end by 0 bases; junction bases not matched to a gene: 2. The CDR3 is made up of 14 amino acids. Germline CDR1 reads SGHRS; CDR2 reads YFSETQ.

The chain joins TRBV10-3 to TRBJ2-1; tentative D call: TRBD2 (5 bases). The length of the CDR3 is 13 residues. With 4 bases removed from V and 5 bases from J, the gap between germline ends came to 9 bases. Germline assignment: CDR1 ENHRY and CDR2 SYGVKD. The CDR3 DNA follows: TGTGCCATCAGTGTAGCGAGGGACAATGAGCAGTTCTTC. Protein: CAISVARDNEQFF.